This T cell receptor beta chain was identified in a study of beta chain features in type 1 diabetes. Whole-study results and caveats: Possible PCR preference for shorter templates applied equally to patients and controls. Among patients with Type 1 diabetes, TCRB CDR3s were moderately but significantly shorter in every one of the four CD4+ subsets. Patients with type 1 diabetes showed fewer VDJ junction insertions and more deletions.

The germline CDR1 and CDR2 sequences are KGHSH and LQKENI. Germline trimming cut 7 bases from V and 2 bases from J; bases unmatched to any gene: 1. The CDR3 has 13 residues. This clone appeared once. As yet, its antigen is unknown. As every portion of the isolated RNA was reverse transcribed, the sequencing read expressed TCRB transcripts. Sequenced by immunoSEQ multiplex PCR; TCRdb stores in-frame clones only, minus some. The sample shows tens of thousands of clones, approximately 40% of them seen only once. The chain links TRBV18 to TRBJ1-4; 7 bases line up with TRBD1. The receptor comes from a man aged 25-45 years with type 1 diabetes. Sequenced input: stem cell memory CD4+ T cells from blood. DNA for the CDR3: TGTGCCAGCTTGGGACAGACTAATGAAAAACTGTTTTTT. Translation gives CASLGQTNEKLFF.